The 19 T cell receptor beta chains in this list originate from one sample, sequenced in a study of blood T cell repertoires in COVID-19. Profiled with immunoSEQ multiplex PCR; TCRdb holds only in-frame clones, not every one. This table holds some 20,000 clones, around 84% found once. The sample was peripheral blood. The receptor set was obtained from a man aged 45-60 years with active COVID-19.

The chain carries TRBV4-1 and TRBJ2-4, with TRBD1 identical over 8 bases. CDR1 is MGHRA and CDR2 is YSYEKL in the germline V gene. V gave up 3 bases and J gave up 6 bases; unmatched junction bases: 7. The CDR3 contains 15 residues. The DNA for the CDR3 is TGCGCCAGCAGCCAGCATGACAGGGGTCCAAACATTCAGTACTTC. It yields the protein CASSQHDRGPNIQYF.

Here the CDR3 reads CASSPDTSEGYTF. In nucleotides, the CDR3 is TGTGCCAGCAGCCCAGACACGAGCGAGGGCTACACCTTC. The V gene is TRBV3-1 (or the pseudogene TRBV3-2), the J gene TRBJ1-2; D unclear. This CDR3 comprises 13 residues. Looked up from germline, CDR1 is LGHDT and CDR2 is YNNKEL (reference sequence). V was clipped by 4 bases and J by 8 bases, with 14 bases between them.

V usage is TRBV29-1 and J usage is TRBJ1-5; D is possibly TRBD1 (6 bases). The CDR3 totals 12 residues. V lost 6 bases, J lost 5 bases, and 11 bases lay in between. Germline CDR1 SQVTM, CDR2 ANQGSEA. The CDR3 is CSVGDKDQPQHF. The CDR3 nucleotides are TGCAGCGTCGGGGACAAGGATCAGCCCCAGCATTTT.

The J gene is TRBJ2-5, the V gene TRBV7-2; D is perhaps TRBD1 (6 bases). CDR3 size: 14 residues. Trimming took off 4 bases at V and 7 bases at J, with 16 bases between the two ends. In germline, CDR1 is SGHTA, CDR2 FQGNSA. The CDR3 bases are TGTGCCAGCAGCTCCTCGCGAGGGGGTGGGACCCAGTACTTC. Encoded protein: CASSSSRGGGTQYF.

The rearrangement links TRBV13 to TRBJ2-2, with a possible D match to TRBD2 (8 bases). Trimming shortened V by 3 bases and J by 4 bases, and 15 bases separated the two germline ends. Germline CDR1 and CDR2: PRHDT and FYEKMQ (reference sequence). The CDR3 spans 16 residues. The DNA for the CDR3 is TGTGCCAGCAGCTTCCCCGGGAGGGGGCTCACCGGGGAGCTGTTTTTT. It codes for CASSFPGRGLTGELFF.

This clone was seen only once. This sequence joins TRBV2 and TRBJ1-1, with D possibly matching TRBD1 (6 bases). V lost 5 bases to trimming and J lost 4 bases, with 14 bases between them. The CDR3 is 14 amino acids. Per germline, CDR1 SNHLY and CDR2 FYNNEI. Here the CDR3 reads CASSQQGGVTEAFF. As DNA, the CDR3 is TGTGCCAGCAGTCAACAGGGAGGGGTCACTGAAGCTTTCTTT.

The chain recombines TRBV7-9 with TRBJ1-2; TRBD1 matches at 7 bases. Germline V gene lookup returns CDR1 SEHNR and CDR2 FQNEAQ (reference sequence). The V gene end was trimmed by 1 base and the J gene end by 5 bases; junction bases not matched to a gene: 7. This CDR3 region has 15 residues. CDR3 amino acids: CASSLGGQFLYGYTF. CDR3 sequence (DNA): TGTGCCAGCAGCTTAGGGGGACAGTTCCTATATGGCTACACCTTC.

The chain links TRBV27 to TRBJ2-1; D may be TRBD1 (6 bases). Germline CDR1 reads MNHEY; CDR2 reads SMNVEV (reference sequence). The germline V and J ends were trimmed by 7 bases and 7 bases, with 23 bases remaining between them. The CDR3 contains 16 residues. The CDR3 region is CASKSSRRGIGNEQFF. CDR3 bases: TGTGCCAGCAAAAGCAGCCGCAGGGGTATTGGGAATGAGCAGTTCTTC.

This clone appeared once. This rearrangement joins TRBV7-9 to TRBJ1-1; no firm D call. The V gene lost 5 bases and the J gene lost 3 bases, with 10 bases spanning the gap. The CDR3 is 13 amino acids. Germline values: CDR1 SEHNR, CDR2 FQNEAQ (reference sequence). The CDR3 sequence: CASSLRLDTEAFF. The CDR3 DNA sequence: TGTGCCAGCAGCCTTCGACTTGACACTGAAGCTTTCTTT.

In this sample, this clone turned up once. The chain combines TRBV4-1 with TRBJ2-3, with 7 bases that match TRBD2. J lost 1 base, V lost 4 bases, and 5 bases had no gene match. Germline lookup yields CDR1 MGHRA and CDR2 YSYEKL. The CDR3 contains 15 residues. The CDR3: CASSLTAGRTDTQYF. The CDR3 DNA follows: TGCGCCAGCAGCCTTACAGCGGGACGCACAGATACGCAGTATTTT.

The V call is TRBV5-1, the J call TRBJ2-1; perhaps TRBD1 as D (6 bases). The CDR3 is made up of 17 amino acids. Germline V gene data show CDR1 as SGHRS and CDR2 as YFSETQ. Trimming pared 6 bases from V and 0 bases from J, leaving 19 bases between. The DNA of the CDR3 is TGCGCCAGCACCGGCCATCCTACAGGGAGCTCCTACAATGAGCAGTTCTTC. Residues: CASTGHPTGSSYNEQFF.

V is TRBV29-1 and J is TRBJ2-7, with TRBD1 matching over 9 bases. Germline CDR1 and CDR2: SQVTM and ANQGSEA. The CDR3 consists of 13 residues. With 5 bases clipped from V and 2 bases from J, the junction kept 4 bases outside the gene matches. The CDR3 nucleotides read TGCAGCGTTCAGACAGGGGGTACCTACGAGCAGTACTTC. Its protein is CSVQTGGTYEQYF.

The genes are TRBV6-2 or TRBV6-3 and TRBJ2-6; D perhaps matches TRBD2 (5 bases). Per germline, CDR1 MNHEY and CDR2 SVGEGT. Trimming removed 5 bases at V and 0 bases at J, with 17 bases between. This CDR3 region has 18 residues. The CDR3, as DNA: TGTGCCAGCAGTCCGATGGTCTCCGCGGGCTCTGGGGCCAACGTCCTGACTTTC. It encodes CASSPMVSAGSGANVLTF.

The genes are TRBV7-3 and TRBJ2-3; 7 bases align to TRBD1. Per the germline V gene, CDR1 is SGHTA and CDR2 is FQGTGA. CDR3 length: 16 residues. After removal of 0 bases from V and 1 base from J, the junction contained 4 bases not matched to a gene. The CDR3 spells CASSLTPTGGTDTQYF. In DNA, the CDR3 is TGTGCCAGCAGCTTAACACCTACAGGGGGCACAGATACGCAGTATTTT.

The rearrangement uses TRBV3-1 (or the pseudogene TRBV3-2) and TRBJ2-1, with D possibly matching TRBD2 (6 bases). V dropped 3 bases and J dropped 12 bases, with 18 bases sitting between them. There are 14 residues in the CDR3. In germline, CDR1 is LGHDT, CDR2 YNNKEL (reference sequence). This CDR3 is CASSQGMGGSGQFF. The CDR3, as DNA: TGTGCCAGCAGCCAGGGGATGGGGGGATCCGGGCAGTTCTTC.

The CDR3 loop reads CASSLLEDTGELFF. CDR3 coding DNA: TGTGCCAGCAGCTTATTAGAGGACACCGGGGAGCTGTTTTTT. V gene TRBV7-6 combines with J gene TRBJ2-2; D not certain. V dropped 2 bases and J dropped 3 bases, with 7 bases sitting between them. In germline, CDR1 is SGHVS, CDR2 FNYEAQ. This CDR3 is built from 14 residues.

The chain recombines TRBV30 with TRBJ1-1; TRBD1 might be the D (5 bases). The V and J ends lost 3 bases and 1 base respectively, with 15 bases between them. Looked up from germline, CDR1 is GTSNPN and CDR2 is SVGIG (reference sequence). The CDR3 loop spans 15 amino acids. Written as DNA, the CDR3 is TGTGCCTGGAGCGCCCTTGGGGCAGGGAACACTGAAGCTTTCTTT. Protein sequence: CAWSALGAGNTEAFF.

The J gene is TRBJ1-2, the V gene TRBV5-1; no firm D call. The germline gives CDR1 SGHRS, CDR2 YFSETQ. V was shortened by 0 bases and J by 4 bases, with 7 bases between the two germline ends. CDR3 size: 13 residues. CDR3 sequence: CASSLEAAYGYTF. The CDR3 DNA reads as TGCGCCAGCAGCTTGGAAGCGGCCTATGGCTACACCTTC.

The gene calls are TRBV29-1 and TRBJ2-2; D perhaps matches TRBD2 (6 bases). Trimming took 8 bases from V and 2 from J, leaving 12 bases between them. This CDR3 contains 13 residues. Germline CDR1 reads SQVTM; CDR2 reads ANQGSEA. This CDR3 is CSLRDSNTGELFF. For the CDR3, the DNA is TGCAGCCTCCGGGACTCCAACACCGGGGAGCTGTTTTTT.